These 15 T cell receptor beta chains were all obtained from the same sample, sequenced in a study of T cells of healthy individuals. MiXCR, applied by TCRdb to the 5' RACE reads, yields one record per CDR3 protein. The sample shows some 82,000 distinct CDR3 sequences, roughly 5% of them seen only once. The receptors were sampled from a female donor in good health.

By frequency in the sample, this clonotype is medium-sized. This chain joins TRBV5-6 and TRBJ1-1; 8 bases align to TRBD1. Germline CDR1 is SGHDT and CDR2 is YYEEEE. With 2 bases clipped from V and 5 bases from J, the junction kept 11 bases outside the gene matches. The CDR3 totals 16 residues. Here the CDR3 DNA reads TGTGCCAGCAGCTTATTTGGACAGGGCGGATGGACTGAAGCTTTCTTT. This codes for CASSLFGQGGWTEAFF.

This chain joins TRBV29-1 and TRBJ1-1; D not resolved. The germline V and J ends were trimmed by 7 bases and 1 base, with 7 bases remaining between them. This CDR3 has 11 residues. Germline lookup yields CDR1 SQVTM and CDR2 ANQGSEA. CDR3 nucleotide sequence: TGCAGCGCCCAGGAGAACACTGAAGCTTTCTTT. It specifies CSAQENTEAFF.

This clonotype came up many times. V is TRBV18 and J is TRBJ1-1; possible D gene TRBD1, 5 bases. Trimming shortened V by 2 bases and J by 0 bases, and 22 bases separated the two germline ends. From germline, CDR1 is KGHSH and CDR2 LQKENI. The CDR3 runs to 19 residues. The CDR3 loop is CASSPNGPGRLTMNTEAFF. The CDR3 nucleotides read TGTGCCAGCTCACCAAACGGACCGGGACGGCTCACTATGAACACTGAAGCTTTCTTT.

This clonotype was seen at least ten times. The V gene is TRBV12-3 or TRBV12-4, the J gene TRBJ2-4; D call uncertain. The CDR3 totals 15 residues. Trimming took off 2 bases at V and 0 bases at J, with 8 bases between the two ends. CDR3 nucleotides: TGTGCCAGCAGTTTATCGGCCTTAGCCAAAAACATTCAGTACTTC. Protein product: CASSLSALAKNIQYF.

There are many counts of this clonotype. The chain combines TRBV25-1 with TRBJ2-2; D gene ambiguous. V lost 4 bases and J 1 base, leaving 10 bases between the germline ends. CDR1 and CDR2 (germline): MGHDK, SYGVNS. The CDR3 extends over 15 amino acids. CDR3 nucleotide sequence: TGTGCCAGCAGTGCCACCATCGAGAACACCGGGGAGCTGTTTTTT. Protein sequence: CASSATIENTGELFF.

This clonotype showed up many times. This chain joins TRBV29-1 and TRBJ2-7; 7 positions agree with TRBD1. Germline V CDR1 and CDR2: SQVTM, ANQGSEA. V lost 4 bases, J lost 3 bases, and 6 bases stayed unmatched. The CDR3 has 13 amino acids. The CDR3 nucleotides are TGCAGCGTTGCCGACAGGGCCCTCTACGAGCAGTACTTC. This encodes CSVADRALYEQYF.

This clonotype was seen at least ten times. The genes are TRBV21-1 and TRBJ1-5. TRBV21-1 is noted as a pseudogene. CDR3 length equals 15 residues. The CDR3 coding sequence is TGTGCCAGCAGCAAAGGGGGTTATGGGTCCCAGCCCCAGCATTTT. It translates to CASSKGGYGSQPQHF.

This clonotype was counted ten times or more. The CDR3 DNA reads TGCAGCGTTGTGGGCGACAATGAGCAGTTCTTC. This gives the protein CSVVGDNEQFF. The chain links TRBV29-1 to TRBJ2-1; no clear D gene. CDR3 size: 11 residues. Germline V gives CDR1 SQVTM, CDR2 ANQGSEA. Trimming took 4 bases from V and 5 from J, leaving 6 bases between them.

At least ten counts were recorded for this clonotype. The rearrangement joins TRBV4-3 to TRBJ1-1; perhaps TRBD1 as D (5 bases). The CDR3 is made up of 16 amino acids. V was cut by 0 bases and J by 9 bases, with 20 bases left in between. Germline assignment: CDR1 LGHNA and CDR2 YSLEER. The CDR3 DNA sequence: TGCGCCAGCAGCCAAGATCATCAGGGAGCCCGCCGAAAAGCTTTCTTT. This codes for CASSQDHQGARRKAFF.

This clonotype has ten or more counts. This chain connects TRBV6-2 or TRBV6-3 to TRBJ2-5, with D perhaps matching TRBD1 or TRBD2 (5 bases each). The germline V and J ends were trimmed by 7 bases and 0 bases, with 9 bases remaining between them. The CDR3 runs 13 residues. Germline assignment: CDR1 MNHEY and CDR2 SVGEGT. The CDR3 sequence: CASTGRNQETQYF. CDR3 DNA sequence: TGTGCCAGCACGGGACGGAACCAAGAGACCCAGTACTTC.

The CDR3 here is CASSLGGLAGAQETQYF. CDR3 DNA: TGTGCCAGCAGCTTGGGGGGCCTAGCGGGAGCCCAAGAGACCCAGTACTTC. The chain couples TRBV5-6 to TRBJ2-5; 10 positions agree with TRBD2. With V trimmed by 0 bases and J by 1 base, 6 bases remained unmatched. Looked up from germline, CDR1 is SGHDT and CDR2 is YYEEEE. This CDR3 is 17 amino acids long.

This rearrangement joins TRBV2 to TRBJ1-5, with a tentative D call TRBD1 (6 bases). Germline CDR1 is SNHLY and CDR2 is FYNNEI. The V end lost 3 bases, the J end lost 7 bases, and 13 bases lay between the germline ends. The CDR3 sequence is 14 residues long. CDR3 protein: CASSDTQGRQPQHF. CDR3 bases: TGTGCCAGCAGTGACACACAGGGCCGACAGCCCCAGCATTTT.

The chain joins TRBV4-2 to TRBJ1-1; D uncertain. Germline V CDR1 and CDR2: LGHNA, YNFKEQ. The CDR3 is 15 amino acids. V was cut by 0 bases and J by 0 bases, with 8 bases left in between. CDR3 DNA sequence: TGTGCCAGCAGCCAAGAACAGACCTTGAACACTGAAGCTTTCTTT. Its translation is CASSQEQTLNTEAFF.

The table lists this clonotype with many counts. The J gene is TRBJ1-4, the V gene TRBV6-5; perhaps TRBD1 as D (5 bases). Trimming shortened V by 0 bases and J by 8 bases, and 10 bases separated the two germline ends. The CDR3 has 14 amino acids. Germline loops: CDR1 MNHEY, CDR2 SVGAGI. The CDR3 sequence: CASSYSRGDEKLFF. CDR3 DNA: TGTGCCAGCAGTTACTCGAGGGGAGACGAAAAACTGTTTTTT.

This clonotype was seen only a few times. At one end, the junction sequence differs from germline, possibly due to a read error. This CDR3 reads CASRLAGVGETQYF. The CDR3 nucleotides are TGTGCCAGCAGGTTAGCGGGAGTCGGAGAGACCCAGTACTTC. V gene TRBV12-3 or TRBV12-4 combines with J gene TRBJ2-5, with 9 bases fitting TRBD2. The CDR3 runs 14 residues.